This TCR beta chain derives from a study of cytotoxic CD8 clonotypes in ibrutinib-treated CLL. Overall study findings and caveats: Few clonotypes were public, and these shrank or held steady under treatment. The clonality went up when patients responded to ibrutinib and dropped back toward baseline at progression.

The CDR3 length is 17 residues. The V end lost 0 bases, the J end lost 0 bases, and 10 bases lay between the germline ends. The germline V gene has CDR1 SGHRS and CDR2 YFSETQ. About this clone itself: The antigen is not known.

The method was immunoSEQ multiplex PCR; TCRdb's version includes in-frame clones alone and lacks a portion of them. The sample lists about 130,000 clones; 70% to 90% were seen once. The chain couples TRBV5-1 to TRBJ2-6, with a weak D call TRBD2 (5 bases). The sequencing here drew on PBMCs, taken after 24 months of ibrutinib treatment. The sequence was obtained from a human donor with chronic lymphocytic leukemia. The CDR3 loop is CASSLGEGVSGANVLTF. The CDR3 bases are TGCGCCAGCAGCTTGGGTGAGGGCGTCTCTGGGGCCAACGTCCTGACTTTC.